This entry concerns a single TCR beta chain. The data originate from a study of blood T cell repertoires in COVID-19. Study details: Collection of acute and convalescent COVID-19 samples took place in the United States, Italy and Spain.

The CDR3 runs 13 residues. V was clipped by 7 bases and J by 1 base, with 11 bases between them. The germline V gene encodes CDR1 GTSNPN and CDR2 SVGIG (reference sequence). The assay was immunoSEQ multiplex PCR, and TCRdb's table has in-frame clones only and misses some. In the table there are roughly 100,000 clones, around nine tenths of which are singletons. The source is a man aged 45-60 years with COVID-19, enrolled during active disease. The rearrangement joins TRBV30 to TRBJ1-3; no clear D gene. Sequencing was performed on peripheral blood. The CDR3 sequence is CASLPGSGNTIYF. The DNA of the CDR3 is TGTGCCTCCTTACCGGGATCTGGAAACACCATATATTTT.